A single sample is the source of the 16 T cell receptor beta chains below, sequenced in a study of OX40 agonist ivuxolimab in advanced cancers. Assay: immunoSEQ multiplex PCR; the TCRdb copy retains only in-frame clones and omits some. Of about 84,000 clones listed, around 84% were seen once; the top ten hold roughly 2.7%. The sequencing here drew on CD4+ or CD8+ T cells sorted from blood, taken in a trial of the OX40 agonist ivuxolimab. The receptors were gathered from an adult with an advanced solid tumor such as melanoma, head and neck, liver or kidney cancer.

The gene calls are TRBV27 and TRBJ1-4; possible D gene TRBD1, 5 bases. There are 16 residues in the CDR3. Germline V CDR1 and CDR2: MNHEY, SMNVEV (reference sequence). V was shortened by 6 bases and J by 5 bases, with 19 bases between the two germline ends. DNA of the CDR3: TGTGCCAGCAGCTCACCCGGCGGGGAGGGGAATGAAAAACTGTTTTTT. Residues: CASSSPGGEGNEKLFF.

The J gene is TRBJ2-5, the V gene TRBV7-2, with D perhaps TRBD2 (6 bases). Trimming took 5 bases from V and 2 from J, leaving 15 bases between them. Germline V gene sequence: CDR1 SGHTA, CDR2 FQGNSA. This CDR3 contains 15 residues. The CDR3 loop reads CASSDQIAVQETQYF. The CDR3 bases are TGTGCCAGCAGCGATCAAATAGCGGTACAAGAGACCCAGTACTTC.

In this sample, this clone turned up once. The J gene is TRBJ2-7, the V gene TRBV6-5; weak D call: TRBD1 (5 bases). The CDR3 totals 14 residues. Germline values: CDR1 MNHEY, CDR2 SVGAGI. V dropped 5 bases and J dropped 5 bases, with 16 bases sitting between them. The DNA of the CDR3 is TGTGCCAGCAGTCCAGATCAGGGTCCCCACGAGCAGTACTTC. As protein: CASSPDQGPHEQYF.

CDR3 nucleotide sequence: TGTGCCAGCAGTCTACGACCTCCAGAGGGGGCCTTTTACAATGAGCAGTTCTTC. It encodes CASSLRPPEGAFYNEQFF. The chain has TRBV27 and TRBJ2-1; TRBD1 matches 7 bases. Germline V gene sequence: CDR1 MNHEY, CDR2 SMNVEV (reference sequence). CDR3 length: 18 amino acids. J gave up 4 bases and V 5 bases, and 17 bases lay outside the gene matches.

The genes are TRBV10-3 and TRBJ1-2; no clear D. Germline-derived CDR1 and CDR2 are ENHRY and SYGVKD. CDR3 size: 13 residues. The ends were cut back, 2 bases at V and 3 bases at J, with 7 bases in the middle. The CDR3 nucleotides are TGTGCCATCAGTGAGGCCACTGACTATGGCTACACCTTC. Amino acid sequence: CAISEATDYGYTF.

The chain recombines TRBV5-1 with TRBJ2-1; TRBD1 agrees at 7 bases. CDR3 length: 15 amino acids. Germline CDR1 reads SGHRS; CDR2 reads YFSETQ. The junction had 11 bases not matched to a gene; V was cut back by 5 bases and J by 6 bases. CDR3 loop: CASSLRDSGPNEQFF. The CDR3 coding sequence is TGCGCCAGCAGTCTCCGGGACAGTGGTCCCAATGAGCAGTTCTTC.

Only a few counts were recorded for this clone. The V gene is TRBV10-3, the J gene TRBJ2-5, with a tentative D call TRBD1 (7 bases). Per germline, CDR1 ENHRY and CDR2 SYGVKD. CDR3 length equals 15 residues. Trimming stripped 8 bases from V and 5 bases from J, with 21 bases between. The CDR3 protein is CAISAGQGGVETQYF. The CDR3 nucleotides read TGTGCCATCTCAGCTGGGCAGGGGGGCGTGGAGACCCAGTACTTC.

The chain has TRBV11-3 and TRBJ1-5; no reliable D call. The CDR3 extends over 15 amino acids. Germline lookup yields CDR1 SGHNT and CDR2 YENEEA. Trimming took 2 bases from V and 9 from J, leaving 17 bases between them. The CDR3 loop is CASSLRWQTPRPQHF. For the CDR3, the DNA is TGTGCCAGCAGCTTACGTTGGCAGACACCTCGGCCCCAGCATTTT.

As DNA, the CDR3 is TGTGCCAGCAGTACGACGGACCTAGCCAAAAACATTCAGTACTTC. Its protein is CASSTTDLAKNIQYF. The chain employs TRBV27 and TRBJ2-4; D uncertain. Germline values: CDR1 MNHEY, CDR2 SMNVEV (reference sequence). CDR3 length: 15 amino acids. The germline V and J ends were trimmed by 5 bases and 0 bases, with 11 bases remaining between them.

The CDR3 nucleotides are TGTGCCAGTAGTCAAGGGTACGAGAGAAGTGAGCAGTTCTTC. This sequence encodes CASSQGYERSEQFF. The chain uses TRBV19 and TRBJ2-1; no clear D gene. CDR1 is LNHDA and CDR2 is SQIVND in the germline V gene (reference sequence). The CDR3 extends over 14 amino acids. The germline V and J ends were trimmed by 5 bases and 9 bases, with 17 bases remaining between them.

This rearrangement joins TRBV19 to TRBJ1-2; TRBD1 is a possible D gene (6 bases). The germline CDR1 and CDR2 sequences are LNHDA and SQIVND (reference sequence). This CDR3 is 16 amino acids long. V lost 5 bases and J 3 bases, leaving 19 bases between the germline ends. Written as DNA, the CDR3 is TGTGCCAGTAGTCCGCGGAGGGGGGACACACACTATGGCTACACCTTC. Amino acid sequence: CASSPRRGDTHYGYTF.

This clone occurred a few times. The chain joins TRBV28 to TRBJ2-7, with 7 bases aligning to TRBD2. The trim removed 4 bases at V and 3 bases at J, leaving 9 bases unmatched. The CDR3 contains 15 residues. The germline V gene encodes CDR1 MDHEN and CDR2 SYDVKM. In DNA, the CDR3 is TGTGCCAGCAGTTCCTCGGGACTAAAAGTCTACGAGCAGTACGTC. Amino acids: CASSSSGLKVYEQYV.

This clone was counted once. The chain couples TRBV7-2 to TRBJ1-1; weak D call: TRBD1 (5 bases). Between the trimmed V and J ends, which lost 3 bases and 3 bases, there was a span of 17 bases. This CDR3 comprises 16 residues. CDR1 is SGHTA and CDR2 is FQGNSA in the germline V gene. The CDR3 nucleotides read TGTGCCAGCAGCTTCACCGACTTTAGGGACGACACTGAAGCTTTCTTT. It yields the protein CASSFTDFRDDTEAFF. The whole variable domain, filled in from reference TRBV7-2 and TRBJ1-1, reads GAGVSQSPSNKVTEKGKDVELRCDPISGHTALYWYRQSLGQGLEFLIYFQGNSAPDKSGLPSDRFSAERTGGSVSTLTIQRTQQEDSAVYLCASSFTDFRDDTEAFFGQGTRLTVV.

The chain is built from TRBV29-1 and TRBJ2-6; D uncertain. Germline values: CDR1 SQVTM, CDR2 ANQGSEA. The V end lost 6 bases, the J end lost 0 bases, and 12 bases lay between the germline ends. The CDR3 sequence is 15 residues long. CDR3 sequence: CSVRSGVSGANVLTF. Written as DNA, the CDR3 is TGCAGCGTGAGGAGTGGTGTCTCTGGGGCCAACGTCCTGACTTTC.

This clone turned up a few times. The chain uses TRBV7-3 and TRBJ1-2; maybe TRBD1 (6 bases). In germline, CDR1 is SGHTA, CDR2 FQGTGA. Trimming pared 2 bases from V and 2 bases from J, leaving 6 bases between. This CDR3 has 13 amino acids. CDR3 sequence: CASSLGGNYGYTF. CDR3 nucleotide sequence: TGTGCCAGCAGCTTAGGGGGCAACTATGGCTACACCTTC.

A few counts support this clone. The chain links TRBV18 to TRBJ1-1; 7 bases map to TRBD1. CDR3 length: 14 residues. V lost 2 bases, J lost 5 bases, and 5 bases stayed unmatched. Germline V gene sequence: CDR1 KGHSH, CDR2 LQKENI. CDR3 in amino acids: CASSPDRVMTEAFF. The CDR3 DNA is TGTGCCAGCTCACCAGACAGGGTTATGACTGAAGCTTTCTTT. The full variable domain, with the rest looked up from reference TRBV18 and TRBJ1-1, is NAGVMQNPRHLVRRRGQEARLRCSPMKGHSHVYWYRQLPEEGLKFMVYLQKENIIDESGMPKERFSAEFPKEGPSILRIQQVVRGDSAAYFCASSPDRVMTEAFFGQGTRLTVV.